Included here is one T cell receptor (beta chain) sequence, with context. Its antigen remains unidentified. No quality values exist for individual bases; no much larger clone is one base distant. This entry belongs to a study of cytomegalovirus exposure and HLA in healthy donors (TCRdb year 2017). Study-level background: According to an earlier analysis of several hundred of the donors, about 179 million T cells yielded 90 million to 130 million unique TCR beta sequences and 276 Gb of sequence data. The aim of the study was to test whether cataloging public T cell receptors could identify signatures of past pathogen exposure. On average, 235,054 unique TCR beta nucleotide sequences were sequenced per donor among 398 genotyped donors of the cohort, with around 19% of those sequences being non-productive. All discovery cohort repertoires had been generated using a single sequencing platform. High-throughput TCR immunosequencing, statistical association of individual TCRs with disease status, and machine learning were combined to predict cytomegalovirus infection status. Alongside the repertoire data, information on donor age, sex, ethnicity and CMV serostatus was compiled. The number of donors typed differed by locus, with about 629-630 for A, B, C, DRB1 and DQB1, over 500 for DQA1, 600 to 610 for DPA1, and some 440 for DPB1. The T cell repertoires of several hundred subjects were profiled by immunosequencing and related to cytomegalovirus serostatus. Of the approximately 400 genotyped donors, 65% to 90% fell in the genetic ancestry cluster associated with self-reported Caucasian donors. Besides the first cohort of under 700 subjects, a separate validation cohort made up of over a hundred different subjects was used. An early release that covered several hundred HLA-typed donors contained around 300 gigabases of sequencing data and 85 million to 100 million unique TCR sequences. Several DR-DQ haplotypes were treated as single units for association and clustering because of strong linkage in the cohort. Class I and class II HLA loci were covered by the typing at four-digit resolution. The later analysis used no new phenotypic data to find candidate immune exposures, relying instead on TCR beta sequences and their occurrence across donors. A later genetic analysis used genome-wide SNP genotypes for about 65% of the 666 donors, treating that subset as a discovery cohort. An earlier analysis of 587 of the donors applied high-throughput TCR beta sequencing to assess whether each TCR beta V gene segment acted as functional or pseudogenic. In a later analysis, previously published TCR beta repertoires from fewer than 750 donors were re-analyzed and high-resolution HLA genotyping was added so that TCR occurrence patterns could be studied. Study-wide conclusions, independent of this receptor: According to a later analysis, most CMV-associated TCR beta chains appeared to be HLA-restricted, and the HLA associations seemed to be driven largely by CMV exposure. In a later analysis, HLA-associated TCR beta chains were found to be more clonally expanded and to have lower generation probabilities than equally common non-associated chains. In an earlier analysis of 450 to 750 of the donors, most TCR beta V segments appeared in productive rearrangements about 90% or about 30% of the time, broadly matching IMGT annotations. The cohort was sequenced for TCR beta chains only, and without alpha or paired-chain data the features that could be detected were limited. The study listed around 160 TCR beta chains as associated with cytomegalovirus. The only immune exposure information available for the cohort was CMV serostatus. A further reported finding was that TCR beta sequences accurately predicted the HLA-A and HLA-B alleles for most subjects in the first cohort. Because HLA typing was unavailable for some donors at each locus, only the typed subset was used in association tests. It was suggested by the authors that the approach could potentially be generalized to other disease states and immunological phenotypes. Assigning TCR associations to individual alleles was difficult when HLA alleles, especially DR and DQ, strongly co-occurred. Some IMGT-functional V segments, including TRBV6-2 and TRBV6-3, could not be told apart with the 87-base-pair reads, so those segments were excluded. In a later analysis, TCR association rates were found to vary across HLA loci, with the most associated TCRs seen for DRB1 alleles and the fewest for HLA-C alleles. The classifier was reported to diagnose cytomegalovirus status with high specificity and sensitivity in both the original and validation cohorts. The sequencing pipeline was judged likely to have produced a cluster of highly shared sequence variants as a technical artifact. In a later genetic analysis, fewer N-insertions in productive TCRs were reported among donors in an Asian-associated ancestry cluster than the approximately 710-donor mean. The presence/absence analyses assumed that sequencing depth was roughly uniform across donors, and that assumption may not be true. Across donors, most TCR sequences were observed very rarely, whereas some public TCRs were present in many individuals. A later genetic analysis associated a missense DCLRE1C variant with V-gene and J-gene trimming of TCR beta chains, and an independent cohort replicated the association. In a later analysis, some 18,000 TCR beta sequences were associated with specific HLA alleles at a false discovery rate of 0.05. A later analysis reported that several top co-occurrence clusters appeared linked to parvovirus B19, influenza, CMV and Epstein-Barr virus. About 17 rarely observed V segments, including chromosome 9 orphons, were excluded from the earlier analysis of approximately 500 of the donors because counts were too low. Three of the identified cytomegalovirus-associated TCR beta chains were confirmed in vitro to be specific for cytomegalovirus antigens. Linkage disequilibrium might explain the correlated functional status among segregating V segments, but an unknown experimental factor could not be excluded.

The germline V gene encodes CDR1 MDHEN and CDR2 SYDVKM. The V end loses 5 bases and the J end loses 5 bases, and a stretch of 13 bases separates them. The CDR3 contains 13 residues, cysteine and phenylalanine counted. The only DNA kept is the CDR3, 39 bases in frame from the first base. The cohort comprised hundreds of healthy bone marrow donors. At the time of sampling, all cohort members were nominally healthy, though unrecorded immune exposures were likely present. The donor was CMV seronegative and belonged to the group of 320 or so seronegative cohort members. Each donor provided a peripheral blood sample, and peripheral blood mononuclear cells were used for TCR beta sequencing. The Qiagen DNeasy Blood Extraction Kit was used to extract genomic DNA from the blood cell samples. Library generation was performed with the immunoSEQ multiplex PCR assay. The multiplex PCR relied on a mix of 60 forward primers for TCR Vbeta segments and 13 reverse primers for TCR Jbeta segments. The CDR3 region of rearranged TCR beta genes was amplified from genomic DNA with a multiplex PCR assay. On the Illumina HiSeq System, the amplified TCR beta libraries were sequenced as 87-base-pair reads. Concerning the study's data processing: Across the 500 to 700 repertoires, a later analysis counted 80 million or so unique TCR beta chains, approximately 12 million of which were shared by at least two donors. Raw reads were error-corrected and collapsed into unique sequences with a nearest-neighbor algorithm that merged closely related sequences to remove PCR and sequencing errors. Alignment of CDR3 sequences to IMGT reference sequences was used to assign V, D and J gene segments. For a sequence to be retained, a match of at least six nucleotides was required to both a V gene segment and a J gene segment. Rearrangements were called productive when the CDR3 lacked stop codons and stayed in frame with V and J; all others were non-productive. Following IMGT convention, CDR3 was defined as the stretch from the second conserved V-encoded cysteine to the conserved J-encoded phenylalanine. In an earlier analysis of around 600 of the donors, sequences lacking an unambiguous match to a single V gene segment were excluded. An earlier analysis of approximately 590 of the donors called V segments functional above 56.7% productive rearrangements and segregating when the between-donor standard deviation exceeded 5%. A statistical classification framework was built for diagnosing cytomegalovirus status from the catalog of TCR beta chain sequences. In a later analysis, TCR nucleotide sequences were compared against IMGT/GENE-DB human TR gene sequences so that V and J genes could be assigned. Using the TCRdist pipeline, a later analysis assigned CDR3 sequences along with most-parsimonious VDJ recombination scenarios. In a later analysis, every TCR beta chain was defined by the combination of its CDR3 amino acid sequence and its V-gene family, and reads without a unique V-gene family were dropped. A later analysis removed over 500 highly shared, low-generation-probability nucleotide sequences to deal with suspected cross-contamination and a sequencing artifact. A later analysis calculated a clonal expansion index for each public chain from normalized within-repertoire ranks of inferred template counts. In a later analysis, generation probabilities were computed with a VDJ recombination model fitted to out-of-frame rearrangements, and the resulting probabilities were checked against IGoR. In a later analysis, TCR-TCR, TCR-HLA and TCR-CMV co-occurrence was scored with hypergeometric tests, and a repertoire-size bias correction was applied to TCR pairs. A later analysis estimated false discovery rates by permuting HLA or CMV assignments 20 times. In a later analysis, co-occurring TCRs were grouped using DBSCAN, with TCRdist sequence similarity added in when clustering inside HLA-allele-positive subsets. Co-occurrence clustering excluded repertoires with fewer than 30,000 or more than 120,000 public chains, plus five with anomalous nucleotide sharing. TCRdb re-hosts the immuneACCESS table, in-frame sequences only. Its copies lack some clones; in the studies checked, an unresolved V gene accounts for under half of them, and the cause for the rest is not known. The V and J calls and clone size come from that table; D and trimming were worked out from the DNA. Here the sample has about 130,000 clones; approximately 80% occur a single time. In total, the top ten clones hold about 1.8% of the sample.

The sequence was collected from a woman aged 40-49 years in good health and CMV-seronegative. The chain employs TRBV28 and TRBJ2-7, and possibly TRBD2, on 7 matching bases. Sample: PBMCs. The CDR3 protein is CASSGGASDEQYF. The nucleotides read TGTGCCAGCAGTGGGGGGGCTAGCGACGAGCAGTACTTC.